This T cell receptor beta chain was sequenced during a study of monozygotic twins with inflammatory bowel disease. Study-wide findings and caveats: Patients with IBD had less TCRbeta diversity (inverse Simpson) than their healthy co-twins.

Turning to this clonotype: Its antigen is unknown.

Germline V gives CDR1 SGHRS, CDR2 YFSETQ. The CDR3 length is 16 residues. Generation of cDNA took place in eight separate reactions per sample. TCRdb re-analyzed the 5' RACE reads; it lists each CDR3 protein once, without DNA. Reported are approximately 390,000 distinct CDR3 sequences; the ten largest clones contain 2.4%. The chain carries TRBV5-1 and TRBJ1-1; the TCRdb call, TRBD1, lacks DNA for checking. The TCR comes from a human donor with ulcerative colitis or Crohn's disease, or a healthy co-twin of an affected twin (not recorded which). Sequenced material: blood. The CDR3 sequence: CASSLSYGGQLNEAFF.